This T cell receptor beta chain appears in the sequencing data of a study of regulatory T cells in long-lasting Graves disease. Study as a whole: Over-5-year antithyroid drug use with positive TSH receptor antibodies defined persistent Graves' disease in the study.

This clonotype was found many times. Libraries of TCR beta came from iRepertoire HTBI primers plus Arm-PCR of CDR3 regions. TCRdb re-derived calls from the multiplex PCR reads in MiXCR, one entry per CDR3 protein. The top ten hold about two fifths of the sample, which has roughly 700,000 distinct CDR3 sequences, 25% to 30% seen once. As to time point: persistent/refractory GD, antithyroid drugs over 5 years with positive TRAb. Making the TCR library involved RNA that had been extracted from PBMCs. In Xi'an, China, an endocrinology department was the source of patients. Trimming stripped 4 bases from V and 0 bases from J, with 9 bases between. CDR3 length equals 13 residues. Germline lookup yields CDR1 SQVTM and CDR2 ANQGSEA.

The material sequenced was peripheral blood mononuclear cells (PBMCs), taken when the disease was refractory, from a patient treated with antithyroid drugs. The sequence was collected from a female donor with Graves disease. The chain combines TRBV29-1 with TRBJ1-1; tentatively, D is TRBD1 (6 bases). The CDR3 is CSVADSLNTEAFF. DNA for the CDR3: TGCAGCGTTGCGGACAGTCTGAACACTGAAGCTTTCTTT. The complete variable domain, with remaining parts taken from reference TRBV29-1 and TRBJ1-1, reads SAVISQKPSRDICQRGTSLTIQCQVDSQVTMMFWYRQQPGQSLTLIATANQGSEATYESGFVIDKFPISRPNLTFSTLTVSNMSPEDSSIYLCSVADSLNTEAFFGQGTRLTVV.